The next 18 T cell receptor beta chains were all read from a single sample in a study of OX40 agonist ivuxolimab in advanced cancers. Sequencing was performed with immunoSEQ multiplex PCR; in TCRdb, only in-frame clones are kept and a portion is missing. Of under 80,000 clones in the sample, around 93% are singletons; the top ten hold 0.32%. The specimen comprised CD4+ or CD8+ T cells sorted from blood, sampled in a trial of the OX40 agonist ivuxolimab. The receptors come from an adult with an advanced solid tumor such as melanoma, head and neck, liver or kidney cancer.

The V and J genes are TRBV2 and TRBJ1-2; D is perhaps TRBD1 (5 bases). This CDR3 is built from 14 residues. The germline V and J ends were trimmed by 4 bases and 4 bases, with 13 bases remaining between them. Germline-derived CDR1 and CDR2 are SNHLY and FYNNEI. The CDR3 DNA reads TGTGCCAGCAGTGTTGGGGGTTTTAGCTATGGCTACACCTTC. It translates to CASSVGGFSYGYTF. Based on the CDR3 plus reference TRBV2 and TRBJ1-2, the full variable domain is EPEVTQTPSHQVTQMGQEVILRCVPISNHLYFYWYRQILGQKVEFLVSFYNNEISEKSEIFDDQFSVERPDGSNFTLKIRSTKLEDSAMYFCASSVGGFSYGYTFGSGTRLTVV.

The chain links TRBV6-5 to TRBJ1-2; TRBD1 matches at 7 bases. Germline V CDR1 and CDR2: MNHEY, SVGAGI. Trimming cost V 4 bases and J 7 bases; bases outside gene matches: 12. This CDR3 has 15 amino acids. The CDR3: CASSSDRTLVGGYTF. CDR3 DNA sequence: TGTGCCAGCAGTTCGGACAGGACATTAGTAGGTGGCTACACCTTC.

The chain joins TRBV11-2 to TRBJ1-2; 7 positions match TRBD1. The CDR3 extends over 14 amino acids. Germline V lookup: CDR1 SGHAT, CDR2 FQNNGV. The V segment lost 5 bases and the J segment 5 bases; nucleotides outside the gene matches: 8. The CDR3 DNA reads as TGTGCCAGCAGCACCAAGGGGGCTACTTATGGCTACACCTTC. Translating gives CASSTKGATYGYTF.

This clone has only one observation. CDR3 loop: CSVLSGTDTQYF. The CDR3 DNA reads as TGCAGCGTTCTAAGCGGCACAGATACGCAGTATTTT. The chain recombines TRBV29-1 with TRBJ2-3; D gene uncertain. The CDR3 sequence is 12 residues long. Per the germline V gene, CDR1 is SQVTM and CDR2 is ANQGSEA. V lost 5 bases and J lost 1, with 7 bases in between.

The CDR3 DNA reads as TGTGCCAGCAGTCAACCGGGACAGGGATACAATGAGCAGTTCTTC. Its protein product is CASSQPGQGYNEQFF. The chain is built from TRBV6-5 and TRBJ2-1; 9 positions match TRBD1. This CDR3 has 15 amino acids. The ends lost 5 bases at V and 4 bases at J; junction bases unmatched: 6. Germline assignment: CDR1 MNHEY and CDR2 SVGAGI.

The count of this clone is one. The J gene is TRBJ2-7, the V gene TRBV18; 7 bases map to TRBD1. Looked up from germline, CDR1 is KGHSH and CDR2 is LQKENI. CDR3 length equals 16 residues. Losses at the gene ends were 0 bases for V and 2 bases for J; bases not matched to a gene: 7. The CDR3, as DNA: TGTGCCAGCTCACCACCGCCGCTGCAGGGGGCCTACGAGCAGTACTTC. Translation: CASSPPPLQGAYEQYF.

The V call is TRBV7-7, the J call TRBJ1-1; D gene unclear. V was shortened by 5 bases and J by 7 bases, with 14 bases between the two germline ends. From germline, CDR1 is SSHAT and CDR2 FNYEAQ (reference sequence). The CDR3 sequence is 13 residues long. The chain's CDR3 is CASSPSPLSEAFF. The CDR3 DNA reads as TGTGCCAGCAGCCCTAGCCCACTCAGTGAAGCTTTCTTT. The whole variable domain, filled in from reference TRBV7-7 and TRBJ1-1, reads GAGVSQSPRYKVTKRGQDVTLRCDPISSHATLYWYQQALGQGPEFLTYFNYEAQPDKSGLPSDRFSAERPEGSISTLTIQRTEQRDSAMYRCASSPSPLSEAFFGQGTRLTVV.

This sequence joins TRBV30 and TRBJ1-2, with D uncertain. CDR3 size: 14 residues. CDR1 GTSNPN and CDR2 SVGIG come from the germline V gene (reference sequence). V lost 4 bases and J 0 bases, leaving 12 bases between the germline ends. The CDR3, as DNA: TGTGCCTGGACCAAGCTGGGAGCTAACTATGGCTACACCTTC. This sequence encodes CAWTKLGANYGYTF.

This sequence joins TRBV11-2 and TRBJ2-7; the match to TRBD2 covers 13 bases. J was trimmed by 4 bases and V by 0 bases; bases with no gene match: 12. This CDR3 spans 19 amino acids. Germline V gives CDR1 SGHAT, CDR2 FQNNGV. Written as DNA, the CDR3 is TGTGCCAGCAGCTTAGATCTCGGGACTAGCGGGGAGACCCCGTACGAGCAGTACTTC. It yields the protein CASSLDLGTSGETPYEQYF. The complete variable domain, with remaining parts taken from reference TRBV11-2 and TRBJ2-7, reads EAGVAQSPRYKIIEKRQSVAFWCNPISGHATLYWYQQILGQGPKLLIQFQNNGVVDDSQLPKDRFSAERLKGVDSTLKIQPAKLEDSAVYLCASSLDLGTSGETPYEQYFGPGTRLTVT.

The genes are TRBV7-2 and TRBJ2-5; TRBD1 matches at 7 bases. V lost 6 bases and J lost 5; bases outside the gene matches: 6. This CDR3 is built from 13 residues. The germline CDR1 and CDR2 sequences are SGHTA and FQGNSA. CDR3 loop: CASSKGAPETQYF. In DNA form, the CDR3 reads TGTGCCAGCAGTAAGGGGGCCCCGGAGACCCAGTACTTC.

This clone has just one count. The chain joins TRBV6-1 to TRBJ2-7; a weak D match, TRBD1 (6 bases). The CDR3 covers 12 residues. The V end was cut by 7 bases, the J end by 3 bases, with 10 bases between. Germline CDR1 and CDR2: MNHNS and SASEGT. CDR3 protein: CASKQQGYEQYF. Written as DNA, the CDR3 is TGTGCCAGCAAACAACAGGGCTACGAGCAGTACTTC.

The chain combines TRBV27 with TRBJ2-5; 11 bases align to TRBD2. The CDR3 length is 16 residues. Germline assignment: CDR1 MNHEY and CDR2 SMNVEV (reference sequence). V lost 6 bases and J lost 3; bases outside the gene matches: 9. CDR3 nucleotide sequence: TGTGCCAGCAGCCTCCACCCGGGACTAGCGGAAGAGACCCAGTACTTC. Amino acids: CASSLHPGLAEETQYF.

This CDR3 reads CASADRERNTDTQYF. CDR3 DNA: TGTGCCAGCGCGGACAGGGAACGGAATACAGATACGCAGTATTTT. This chain links TRBV13 with TRBJ2-3, with 8 bases lining up with TRBD1. The germline V gene has CDR1 PRHDT and CDR2 FYEKMQ (reference sequence). V dropped 8 bases and J dropped 3; count of bases not matched to a gene: 10. This CDR3 is built from 15 residues.

DNA of the CDR3: TGTGCCAGCAGTGAGGACAGGCACAATCAGCCCCAGCATTTT. It codes for CASSEDRHNQPQHF. The chain couples TRBV6-5 to TRBJ1-5; 7 bases are shared with TRBD1. V was pared by 5 bases and J by 3 bases, with 4 bases of the junction left unmatched. The CDR3 consists of 14 residues. The germline V gene encodes CDR1 MNHEY and CDR2 SVGAGI.

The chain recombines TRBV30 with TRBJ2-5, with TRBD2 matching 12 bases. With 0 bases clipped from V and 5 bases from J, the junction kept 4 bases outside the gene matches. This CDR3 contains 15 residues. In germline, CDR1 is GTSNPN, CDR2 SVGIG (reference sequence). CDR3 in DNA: TGTGCCTGGAGTGTCGGGACTAGCGGGTTTGAGACCCAGTACTTC. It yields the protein CAWSVGTSGFETQYF. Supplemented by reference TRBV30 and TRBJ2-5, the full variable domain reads SQTIHQWPATLVQPVGSPLSLECTVEGTSNPNLYWYRQAAGRGLQLLFYSVGIGQISSEVPQNLSASRPQDRQFILSSKKLLLSDSGFYLCAWSVGTSGFETQYFGPGTRLLVL.

Here the CDR3 reads CASSLGSSSYEQYF. In DNA form, the CDR3 reads TGTGCCAGCAGCTTGGGATCGAGCTCCTACGAGCAGTACTTC. The chain joins TRBV5-6 to TRBJ2-7, with D unclear. Germline lookup yields CDR1 SGHDT and CDR2 YYEEEE. V was pared by 0 bases and J by 0 bases, with 7 bases between. CDR3 size: 14 residues.

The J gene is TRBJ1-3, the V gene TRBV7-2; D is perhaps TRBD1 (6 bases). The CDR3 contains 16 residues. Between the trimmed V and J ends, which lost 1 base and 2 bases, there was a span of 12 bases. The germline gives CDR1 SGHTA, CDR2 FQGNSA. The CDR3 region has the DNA TGTGCCAGCAGCTTAGAACCAGGGGTTCCTGGAAACACCATATATTTT. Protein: CASSLEPGVPGNTIYF.

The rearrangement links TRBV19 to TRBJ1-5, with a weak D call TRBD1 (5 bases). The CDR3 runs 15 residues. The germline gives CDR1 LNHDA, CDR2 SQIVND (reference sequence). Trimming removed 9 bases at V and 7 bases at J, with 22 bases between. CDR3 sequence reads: CASHSGGGGGQPQHF. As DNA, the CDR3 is TGTGCCAGCCACTCTGGGGGGGGAGGCGGACAGCCCCAGCATTTT. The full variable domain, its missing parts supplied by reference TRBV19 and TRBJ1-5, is DGGITQSPKYLFRKEGQNVTLSCEQNLNHDAMYWYRQDPGQGLRLIYYSQIVNDFQKGDIAEGYSVSREKKESFPLTVTSAQKNPTAFYLCASHSGGGGGQPQHFGDGTRLSIL.